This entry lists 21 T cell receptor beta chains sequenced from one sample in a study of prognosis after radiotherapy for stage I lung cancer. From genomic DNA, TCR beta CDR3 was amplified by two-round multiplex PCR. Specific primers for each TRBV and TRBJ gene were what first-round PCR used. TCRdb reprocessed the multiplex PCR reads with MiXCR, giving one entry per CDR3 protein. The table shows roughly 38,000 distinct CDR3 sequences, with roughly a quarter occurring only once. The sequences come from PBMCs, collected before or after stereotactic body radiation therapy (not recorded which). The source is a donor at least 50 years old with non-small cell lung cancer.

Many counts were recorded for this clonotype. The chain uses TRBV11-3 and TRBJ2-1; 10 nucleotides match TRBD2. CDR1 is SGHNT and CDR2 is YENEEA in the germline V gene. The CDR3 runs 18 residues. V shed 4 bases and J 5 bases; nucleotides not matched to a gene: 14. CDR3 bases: TGTGCCAGCAGCTCCACCCCTCGAGCGGGGGGGCCGAACAATGAGCAGTTCTTC. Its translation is CASSSTPRAGGPNNEQFF.

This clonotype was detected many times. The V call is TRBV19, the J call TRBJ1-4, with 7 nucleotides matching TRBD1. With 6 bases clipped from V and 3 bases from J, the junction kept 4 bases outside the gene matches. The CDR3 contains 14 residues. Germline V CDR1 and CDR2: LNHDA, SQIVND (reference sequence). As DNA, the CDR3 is TGTGCCAGTAGACGACAGGGCCCTAATGAAAAACTGTTTTTT. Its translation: CASRRQGPNEKLFF. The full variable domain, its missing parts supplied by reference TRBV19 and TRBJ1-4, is DGGITQSPKYLFRKEGQNVTLSCEQNLNHDAMYWYRQDPGQGLRLIYYSQIVNDFQKGDIAEGYSVSREKKESFPLTVTSAQKNPTAFYLCASRRQGPNEKLFFGSGTQLSVL.

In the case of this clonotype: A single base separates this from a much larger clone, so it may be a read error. The CDR3 sequence: CSASNRVYTEAFF. CDR3 nucleotides: TGCAGTGCTAGTAACAGGGTGTACACTGAAGCTTTCTTT. V is TRBV20-1 and J is TRBJ1-1; D might be TRBD1 (6 bases). There are 13 residues in the CDR3. Germline values: CDR1 DFQATT, CDR2 SNEGSKA (reference sequence). Trimming removed 3 bases at V and 3 bases at J, with 11 bases between.

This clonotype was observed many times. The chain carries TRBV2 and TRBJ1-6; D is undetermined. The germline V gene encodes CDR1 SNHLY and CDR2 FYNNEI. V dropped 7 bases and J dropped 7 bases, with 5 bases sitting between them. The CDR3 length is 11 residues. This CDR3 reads CASNSNSPLHF. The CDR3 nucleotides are TGTGCCAGCAATTCAAATTCACCCCTCCACTTT.

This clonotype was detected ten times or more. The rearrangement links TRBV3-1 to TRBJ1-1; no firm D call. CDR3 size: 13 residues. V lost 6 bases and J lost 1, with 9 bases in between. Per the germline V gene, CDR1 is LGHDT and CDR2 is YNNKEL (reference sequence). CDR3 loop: CASSDQRNTEAFF. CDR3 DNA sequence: TGTGCCAGCAGTGATCAAAGGAACACTGAAGCTTTCTTT. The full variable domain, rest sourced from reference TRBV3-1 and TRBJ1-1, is DTAVSQTPKYLVTQMGNDKSIKCEQNLGHDTMYWYKQDSKKFLKIMFSYNNKELIINETVPNRFSPKSPDKAHLNLHINSLELGDSAVYFCASSDQRNTEAFFGQGTRLTVV.

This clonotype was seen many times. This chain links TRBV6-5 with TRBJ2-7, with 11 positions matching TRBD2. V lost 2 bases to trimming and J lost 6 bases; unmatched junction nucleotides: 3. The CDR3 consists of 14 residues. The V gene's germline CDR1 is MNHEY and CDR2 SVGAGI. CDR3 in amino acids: CASSYGLAGGEQYF. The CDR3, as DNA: TGTGCCAGCAGTTACGGCCTAGCGGGAGGCGAGCAGTACTTC.

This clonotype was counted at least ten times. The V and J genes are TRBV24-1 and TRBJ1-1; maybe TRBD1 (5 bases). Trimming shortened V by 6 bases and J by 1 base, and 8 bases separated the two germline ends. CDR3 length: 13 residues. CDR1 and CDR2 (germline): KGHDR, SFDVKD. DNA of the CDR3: TGTGCCACCAGTTTCGGACAGAACACTGAAGCTTTCTTT. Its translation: CATSFGQNTEAFF.

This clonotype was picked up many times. The CDR3 protein is CATSRAYGQGGNTIYF. DNA of the CDR3: TGTGCCACCAGCAGAGCTTATGGACAGGGAGGAAACACCATATATTTT. The V call is TRBV15, the J call TRBJ1-3, with TRBD1 identical over 8 bases. V was clipped by 1 base and J by 4 bases; unmatched bases: 6. Per germline, CDR1 LNHNV and CDR2 YYDKDF (reference sequence). The CDR3 sequence is 16 residues long.

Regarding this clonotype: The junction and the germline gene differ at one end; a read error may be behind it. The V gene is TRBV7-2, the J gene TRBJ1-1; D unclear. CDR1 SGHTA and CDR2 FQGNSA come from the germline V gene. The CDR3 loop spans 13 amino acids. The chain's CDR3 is CASSPSDTSESFF. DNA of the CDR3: TGTGCCAGCAGCCCCTCTGACACCTCTGAATCTTTCTTT. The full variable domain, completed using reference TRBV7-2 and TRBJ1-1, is GAGVSQSPSNKVTEKGKDVELRCDPISGHTALYWYRQSLGQGLEFLIYFQGNSAPDKSGLPSDRFSAERTGGSVSTLTIQRTQQEDSAVYLCASSPSDTSESFFGQGTRLTVV.

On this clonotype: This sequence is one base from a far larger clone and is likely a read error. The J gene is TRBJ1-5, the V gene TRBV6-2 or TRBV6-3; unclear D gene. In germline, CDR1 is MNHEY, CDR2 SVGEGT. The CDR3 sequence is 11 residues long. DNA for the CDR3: TGTGCCAGCAGTACAAATCGGCCCCAGCATTTT. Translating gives CASSTNRPQHF.

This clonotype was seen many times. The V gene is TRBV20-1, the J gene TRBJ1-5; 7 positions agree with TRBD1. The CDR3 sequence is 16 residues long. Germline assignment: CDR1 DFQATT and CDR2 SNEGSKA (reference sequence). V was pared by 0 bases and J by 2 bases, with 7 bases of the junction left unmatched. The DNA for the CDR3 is TGCAGTGCTAGAGATCGGGGACAGTGGGGCAATCAGCCCCAGCATTTT. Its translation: CSARDRGQWGNQPQHF.

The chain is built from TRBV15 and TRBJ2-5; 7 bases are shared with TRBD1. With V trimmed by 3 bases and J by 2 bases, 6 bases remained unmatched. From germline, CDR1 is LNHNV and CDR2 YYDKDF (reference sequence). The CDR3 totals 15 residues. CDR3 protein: CATSSVGQPQETQYF. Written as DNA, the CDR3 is TGTGCCACCAGCAGCGTGGGACAGCCTCAAGAGACCCAGTACTTC.

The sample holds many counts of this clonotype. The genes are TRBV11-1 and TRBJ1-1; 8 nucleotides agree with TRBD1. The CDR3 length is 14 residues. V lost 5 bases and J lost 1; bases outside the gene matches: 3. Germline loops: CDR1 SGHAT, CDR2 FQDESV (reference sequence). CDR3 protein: CASSQGAGNTEAFF. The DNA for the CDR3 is TGTGCCAGCAGCCAGGGGGCAGGGAACACTGAAGCTTTCTTT.

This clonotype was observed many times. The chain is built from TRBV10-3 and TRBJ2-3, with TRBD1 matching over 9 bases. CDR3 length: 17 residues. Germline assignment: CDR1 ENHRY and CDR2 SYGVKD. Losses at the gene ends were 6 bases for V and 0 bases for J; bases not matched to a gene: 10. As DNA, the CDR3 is TGTGCCATCAGACCGGGACAGGGCTTGGGTAGCACAGATACGCAGTATTTT. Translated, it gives CAIRPGQGLGSTDTQYF.

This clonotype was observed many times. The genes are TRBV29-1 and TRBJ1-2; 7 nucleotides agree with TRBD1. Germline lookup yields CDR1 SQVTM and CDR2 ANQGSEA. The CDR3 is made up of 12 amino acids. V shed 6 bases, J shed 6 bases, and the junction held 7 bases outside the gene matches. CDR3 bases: TGCAGCGTCCTTCAGGGGGTGGATGGCTACACCTTC. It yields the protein CSVLQGVDGYTF.

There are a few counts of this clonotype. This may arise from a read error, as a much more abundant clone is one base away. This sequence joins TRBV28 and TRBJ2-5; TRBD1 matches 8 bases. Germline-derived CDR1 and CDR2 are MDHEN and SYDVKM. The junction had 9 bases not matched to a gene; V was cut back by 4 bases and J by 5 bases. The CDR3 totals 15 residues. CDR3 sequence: CASSYTSRGRETQYF. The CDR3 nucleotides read TGTGCCAGCAGTTATACTAGCAGGGGGCGTGAGACCCAGTACTTC.

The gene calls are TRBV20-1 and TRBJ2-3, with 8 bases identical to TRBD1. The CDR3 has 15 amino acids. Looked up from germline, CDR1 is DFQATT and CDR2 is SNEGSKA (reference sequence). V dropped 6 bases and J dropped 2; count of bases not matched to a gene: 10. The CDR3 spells CSAAPMTGDTDTQYF. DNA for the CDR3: TGCAGTGCCGCGCCGATGACAGGGGACACAGATACGCAGTATTTT.

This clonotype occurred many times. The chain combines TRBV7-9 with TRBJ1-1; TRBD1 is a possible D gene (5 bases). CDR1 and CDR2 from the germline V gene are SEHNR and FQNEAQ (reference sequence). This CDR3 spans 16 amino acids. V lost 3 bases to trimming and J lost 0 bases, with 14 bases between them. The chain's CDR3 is CASSFPQTALNTEAFF. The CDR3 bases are TGTGCCAGCAGCTTCCCCCAGACAGCCTTGAACACTGAAGCTTTCTTT.

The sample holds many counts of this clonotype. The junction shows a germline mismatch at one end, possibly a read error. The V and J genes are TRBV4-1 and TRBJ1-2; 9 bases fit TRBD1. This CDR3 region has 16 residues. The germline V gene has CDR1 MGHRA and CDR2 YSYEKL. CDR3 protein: CASSKDRDRANYGYTF. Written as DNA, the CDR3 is TGCGCCAGCAGCAAAGACCGGGACAGGGCCAACTATGGCTACACCTTC.

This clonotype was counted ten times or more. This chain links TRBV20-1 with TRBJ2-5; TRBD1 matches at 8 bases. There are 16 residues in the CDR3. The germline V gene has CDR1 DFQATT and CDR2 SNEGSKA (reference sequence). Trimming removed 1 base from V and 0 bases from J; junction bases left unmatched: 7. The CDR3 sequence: CSARAQGATYQETQYF. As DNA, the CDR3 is TGCAGTGCTAGAGCCCAGGGGGCAACATACCAAGAGACCCAGTACTTC.

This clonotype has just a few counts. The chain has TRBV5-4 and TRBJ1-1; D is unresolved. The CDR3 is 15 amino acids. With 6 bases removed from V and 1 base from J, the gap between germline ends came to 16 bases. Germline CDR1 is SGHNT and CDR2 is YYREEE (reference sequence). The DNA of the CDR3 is TGTGCCAGCAATCCGGGAGCTAGTCAGAACACTGAAGCTTTCTTT. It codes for CASNPGASQNTEAFF.